Sequencing of this T cell receptor beta chain was carried out in a study of T cell responses to AZD1222 COVID-19 vaccine. Broader study findings: Spike-specific TCR breadth and depth both grew after two AZD1222 doses. The peak T cell response came first, and repertoires were sampled only after it. Baseline seropositivity characterized only a handful of AZD1222 recipients. White British people made up most donors, females outnumbered males, and clonal diversity was possibly underestimated.

This CDR3 contains 17 residues. The V gene's germline CDR1 is MDHEN and CDR2 SYDVKM. V was clipped by 5 bases and J by 0 bases; unmatched bases: 12. The method was immunoSEQ multiplex PCR; TCRdb's version includes in-frame clones alone and lacks a portion of them. Of 95,000 to 100,000 clones listed, less than 95% are singletons. As for this clone: Its antigen remains unidentified.

The receptor was isolated from an adult in good health. The chain joins TRBV28 to TRBJ1-2, with 7 nucleotides matching TRBD1. This sample comprised peripheral blood, obtained on day 0 of AZD1222 vaccination. CDR3 sequence: CASSLPGTAGSNYGYTF. The CDR3, as DNA: TGTGCCAGCAGTCTCCCCGGGACAGCTGGTTCTAACTATGGCTACACCTTC.